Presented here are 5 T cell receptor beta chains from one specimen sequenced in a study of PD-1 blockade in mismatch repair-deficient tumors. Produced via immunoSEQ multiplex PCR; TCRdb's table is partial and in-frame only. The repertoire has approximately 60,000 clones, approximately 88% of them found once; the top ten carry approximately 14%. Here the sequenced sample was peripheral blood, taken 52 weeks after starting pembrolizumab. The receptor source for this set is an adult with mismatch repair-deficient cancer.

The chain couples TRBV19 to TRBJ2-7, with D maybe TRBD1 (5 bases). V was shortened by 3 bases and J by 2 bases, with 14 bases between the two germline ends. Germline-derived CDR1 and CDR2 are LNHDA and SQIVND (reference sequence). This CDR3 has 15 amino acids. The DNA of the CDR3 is TGTGCCAGTAGTATTTCGGTCCAGGGTACCTACGAGCAGTACTTC. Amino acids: CASSISVQGTYEQYF.

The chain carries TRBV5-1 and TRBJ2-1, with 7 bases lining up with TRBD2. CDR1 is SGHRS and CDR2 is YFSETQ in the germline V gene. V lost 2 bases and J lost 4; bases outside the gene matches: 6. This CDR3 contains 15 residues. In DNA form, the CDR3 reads TGCGCCAGCAGCTTAGGCGGGAGTCTTTACAATGAGCAGTTCTTC. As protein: CASSLGGSLYNEQFF.

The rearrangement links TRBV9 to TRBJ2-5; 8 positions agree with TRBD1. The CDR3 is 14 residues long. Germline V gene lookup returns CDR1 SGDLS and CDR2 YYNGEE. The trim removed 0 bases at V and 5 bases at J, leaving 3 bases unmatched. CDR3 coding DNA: TGTGCCAGCAGCGTAGGCAGGGGGCTTGAGACCCAGTACTTC. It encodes CASSVGRGLETQYF. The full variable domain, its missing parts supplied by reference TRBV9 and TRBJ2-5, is DSGVTQTPKHLITATGQRVTLRCSPRSGDLSVYWYQQSLDQGLQFLIQYYNGEERAKGNILERFSAQQFPDLHSELNLSSLELGDSALYFCASSVGRGLETQYFGPGTRLLVL.

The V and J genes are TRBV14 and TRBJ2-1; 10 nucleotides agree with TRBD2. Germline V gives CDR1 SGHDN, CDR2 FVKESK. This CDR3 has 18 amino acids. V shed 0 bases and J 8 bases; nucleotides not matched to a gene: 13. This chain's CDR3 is CASSQDPWLAGARDEQFF. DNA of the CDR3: TGTGCCAGCAGCCAAGATCCATGGCTAGCGGGAGCGAGGGATGAGCAGTTCTTC.

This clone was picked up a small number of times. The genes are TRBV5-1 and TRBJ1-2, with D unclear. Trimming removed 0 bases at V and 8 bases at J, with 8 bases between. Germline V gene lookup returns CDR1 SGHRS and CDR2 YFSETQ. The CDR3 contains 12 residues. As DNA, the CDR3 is TGCGCCAGCAGCTTGGATGGGAAAGGCTACACCTTC. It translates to CASSLDGKGYTF.